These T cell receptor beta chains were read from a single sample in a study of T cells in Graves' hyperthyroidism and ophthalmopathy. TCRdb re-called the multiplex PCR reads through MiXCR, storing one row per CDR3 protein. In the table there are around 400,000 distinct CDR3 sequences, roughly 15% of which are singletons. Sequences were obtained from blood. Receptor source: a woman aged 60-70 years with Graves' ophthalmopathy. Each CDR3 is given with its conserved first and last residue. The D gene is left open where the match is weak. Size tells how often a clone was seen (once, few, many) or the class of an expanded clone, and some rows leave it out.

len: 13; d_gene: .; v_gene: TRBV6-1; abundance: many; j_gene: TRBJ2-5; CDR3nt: TGTGCCAGCACCCCCCGGGGACAAGAGACCCAGTACTTC; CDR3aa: CASTPRGQETQYF
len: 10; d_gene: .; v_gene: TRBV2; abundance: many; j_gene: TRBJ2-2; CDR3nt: TGTGCCAGCGGACGGAGGGAGCTGTTTTTT; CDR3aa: CASGRRELFF
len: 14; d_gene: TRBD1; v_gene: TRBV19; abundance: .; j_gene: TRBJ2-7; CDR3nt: TGTGCCAGTAGTAGGGGACAGCAACTCTACGAGCAGTACTTC; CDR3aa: CASSRGQQLYEQYF
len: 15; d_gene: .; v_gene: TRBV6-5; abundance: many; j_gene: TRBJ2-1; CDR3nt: TGTGCCAGCAGTTACCCGGACCAAATCGGCGATGAGCAGTTCTTC; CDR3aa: CASSYPDQIGDEQFF
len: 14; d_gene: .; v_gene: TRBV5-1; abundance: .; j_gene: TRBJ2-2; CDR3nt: TGCGCCAGCAGCTTGGTACAGGGCTCCGGGGAGCTGTTTTTT; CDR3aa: CASSLVQGSGELFF
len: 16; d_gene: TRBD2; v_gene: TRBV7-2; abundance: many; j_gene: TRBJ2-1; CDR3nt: TGTGCCAGCAGCTTATTCGCTAGCGGGAGTGGGAATGAGCAGTTCTTC; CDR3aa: CASSLFASGSGNEQFF
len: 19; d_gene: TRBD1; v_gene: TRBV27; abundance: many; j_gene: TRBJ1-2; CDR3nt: TGTGCCAGCAGTTCCGACTCCGGGACAGGGCTTATCCCTCGTTATGGCTACACCTTC; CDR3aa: CASSSDSGTGLIPRYGYTF
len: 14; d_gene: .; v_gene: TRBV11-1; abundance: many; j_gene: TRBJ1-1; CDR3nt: TGTGCCAGCAGCGCCCGGACCGGGCGCGTTGAAGCTTTCTTT; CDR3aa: CASSARTGRVEAFF
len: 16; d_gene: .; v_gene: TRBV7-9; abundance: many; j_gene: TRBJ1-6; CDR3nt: TGTGCCAGCAGCTTAACCTATAATCGGGTAGAATCACCCCTCCACTTT; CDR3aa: CASSLTYNRVESPLHF
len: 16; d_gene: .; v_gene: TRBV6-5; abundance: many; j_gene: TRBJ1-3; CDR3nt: TGTGCCAGCAGTTACTCGATTCCAAGCTCTGGAAACACCATATATTTT; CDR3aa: CASSYSIPSSGNTIYF
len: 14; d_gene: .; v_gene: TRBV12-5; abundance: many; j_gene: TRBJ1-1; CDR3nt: TGTGCTAGTGGGGGGGAGACGGAGAACACTGAAGCTTTCTTT; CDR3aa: CASGGETENTEAFF
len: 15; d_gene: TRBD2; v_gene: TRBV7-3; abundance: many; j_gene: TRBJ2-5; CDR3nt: TGTGCCAGCAGCGGCGGACTAGCGGAACAAGAGACCCAGTACTTC; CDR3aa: CASSGGLAEQETQYF
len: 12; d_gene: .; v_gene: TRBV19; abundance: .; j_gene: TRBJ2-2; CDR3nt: TGTGCCACCGACACGAACACCGGGGAGCTGTTTTTT; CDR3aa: CATDTNTGELFF
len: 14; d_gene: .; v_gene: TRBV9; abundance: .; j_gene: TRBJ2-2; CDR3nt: TGTGCCAGCAGCGACACAGCGAACACCGGGGAGCTGTTTTTT; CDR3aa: CASSDTANTGELFF
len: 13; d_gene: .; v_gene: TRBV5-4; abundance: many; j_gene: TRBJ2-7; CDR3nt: TGTGCCAGCAGCTCAGAGGCCCTCTACGAGCAGTACTTC; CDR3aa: CASSSEALYEQYF
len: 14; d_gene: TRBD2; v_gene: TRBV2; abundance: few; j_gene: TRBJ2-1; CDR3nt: TGTGCCGGCAGGGAGCGGGAGGTTGGCAATGAGCAGTTCTTC; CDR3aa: CAGREREVGNEQFF
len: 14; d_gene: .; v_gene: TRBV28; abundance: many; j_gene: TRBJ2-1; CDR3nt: TGTGCCAGCAGTTCCGGAGCGGTATACAATGAGCAGTTCTTC; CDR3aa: CASSSGAVYNEQFF
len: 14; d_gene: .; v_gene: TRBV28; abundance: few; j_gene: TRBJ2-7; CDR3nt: TGTGCCAGCAGTTTAGTCGGGATACACTACGAGCAGTACTTC; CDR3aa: CASSLVGIHYEQYF
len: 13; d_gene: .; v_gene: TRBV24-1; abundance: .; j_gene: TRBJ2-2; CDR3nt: TGTGCCACTGCGGACCCCAACACCGGGGAGCTGTTTTTT; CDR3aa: CATADPNTGELFF
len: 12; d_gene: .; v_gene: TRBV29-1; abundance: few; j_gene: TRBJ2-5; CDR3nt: TGCAGCGTTGTCGAACGCCAAGAGACCCAGTACTTC; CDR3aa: CSVVERQETQYF
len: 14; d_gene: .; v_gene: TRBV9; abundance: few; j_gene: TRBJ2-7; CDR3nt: TGTGCCAGCAGCGGCGGGCCTAGAGTAAACGAGCAGTACTTC; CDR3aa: CASSGGPRVNEQYF
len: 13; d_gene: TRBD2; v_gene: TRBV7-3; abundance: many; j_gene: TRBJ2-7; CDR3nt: TGTGCCAGCAGTACCGGGGGGGCCGTTAAGCAGTACTTC; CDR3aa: CASSTGGAVKQYF
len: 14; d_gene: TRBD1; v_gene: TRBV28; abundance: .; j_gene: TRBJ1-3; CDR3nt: TGTGCCAGCAATCAAGGGGGCTTTGGAGACACCATATATTTT; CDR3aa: CASNQGGFGDTIYF
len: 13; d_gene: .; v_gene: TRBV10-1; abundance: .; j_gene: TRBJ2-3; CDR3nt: TGCGCCGTCGGGCCGGAGGGCACAGATACGCAGTATTTT; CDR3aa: CAVGPEGTDTQYF
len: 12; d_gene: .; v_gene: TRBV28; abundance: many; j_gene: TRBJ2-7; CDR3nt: TGTGCCAGCAGTTCGCTAGGCTTTGAGCAGTACTTC; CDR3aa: CASSSLGFEQYF
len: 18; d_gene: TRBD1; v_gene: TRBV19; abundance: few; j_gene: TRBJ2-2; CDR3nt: TGTGCCAGTAGTATTGGACAGGGGATAACTCGGGGCACCGGGGAGCTGTTTTTT; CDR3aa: CASSIGQGITRGTGELFF
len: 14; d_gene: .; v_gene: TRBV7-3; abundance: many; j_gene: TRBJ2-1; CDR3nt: TGTGCCAGCAGCTTTTCCTCCCGAGCCGATGAGCAGTTCTTC; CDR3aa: CASSFSSRADEQFF
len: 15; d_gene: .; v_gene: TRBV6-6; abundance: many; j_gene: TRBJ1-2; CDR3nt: TGTGCCAGCAGTTACTCGAGAGAAGCTAACTATGGCTACACCTTC; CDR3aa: CASSYSREANYGYTF
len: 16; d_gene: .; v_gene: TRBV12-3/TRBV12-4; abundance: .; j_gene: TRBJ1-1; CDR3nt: TGTGCCAGCAGTTTTGGTGGCCTAGCTCTAGACACTGAAGCTTTCTTT; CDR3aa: CASSFGGLALDTEAFF
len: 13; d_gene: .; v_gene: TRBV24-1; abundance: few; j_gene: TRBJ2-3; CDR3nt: TGTGCCACCGGCTATCACCTCACAGATACGCAGTGTTTT; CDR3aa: CATGYHLTDTQCF
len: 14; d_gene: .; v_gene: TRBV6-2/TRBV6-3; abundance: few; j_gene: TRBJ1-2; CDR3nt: TGTGCCAGCAGTTACGGGGACTTCTACTATGGCTACACCTTC; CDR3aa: CASSYGDFYYGYTF
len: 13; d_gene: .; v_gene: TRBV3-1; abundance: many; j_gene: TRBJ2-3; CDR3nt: TGTGCCAGCAGCCAGCCAGCATCGGATACGCAGTATTTT; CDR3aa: CASSQPASDTQYF
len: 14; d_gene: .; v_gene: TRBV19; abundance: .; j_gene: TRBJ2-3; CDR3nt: TGTGCCAGTAACTCGGCCATAAGCACAGATACGCAGTATTTT; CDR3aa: CASNSAISTDTQYF
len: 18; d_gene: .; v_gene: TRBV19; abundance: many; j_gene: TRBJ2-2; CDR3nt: TGTGCCAGTACGCCCCTGAGAACTTCTTACGACAGCACCGGGGAGCTGTTTTTT; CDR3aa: CASTPLRTSYDSTGELFF
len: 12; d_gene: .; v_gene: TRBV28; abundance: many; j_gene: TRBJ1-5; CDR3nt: TGTGCCAGCAGTTTATCGGCGGGTCAATCTCATTTT; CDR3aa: CASSLSAGQSHF
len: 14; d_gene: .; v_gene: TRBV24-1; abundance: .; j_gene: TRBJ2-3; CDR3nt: TGTGCCACCAGTGATACCTCCGGAACAGATACGCAGTATTTT; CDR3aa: CATSDTSGTDTQYF
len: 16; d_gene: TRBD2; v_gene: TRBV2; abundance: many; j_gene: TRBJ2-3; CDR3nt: TGTGCCAGCTGCCGGGGGACTAGCGGACCCACAGATACGCAGTATTTT; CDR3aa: CASCRGTSGPTDTQYF